The rows below give T cell receptor beta chains drawn from one sample of a study of T cell changes during pregnancy in multiple sclerosis. The repertoire was sequenced with immunoSEQ multiplex PCR; TCRdb's copy has only in-frame clones and lacks some. Here the sample spans roughly 80,000 clones, 90% to 95% being singletons. Sequencing used peripheral blood, obtained before pregnancy. These receptors all stem from a female donor with multiple sclerosis, enrolled in a pregnancy study. CDR3s include the opening cysteine and the closing phenylalanine or tryptophan. A D gene is named only where the DNA matches it firmly. Expanded clones are given a class, and other clones once, few, many or no size at all.

clone size	D gene	J gene	V gene	CDR3 protein	CDR3 DNA
NA	TRBD1	TRBJ1-2	TRBV11-3	CASSSPRDRALGGYGYTF	TGTGCCAGCAGCTCACCCCGGGACAGGGCTCTGGGGGGCTATGGCTACACCTTC
NA	NA	TRBJ1-5	TRBV19	CASSITLGVLHSNQPQHF	TGTGCCAGTAGTATCACGCTCGGGGTCCTGCATAGCAATCAGCCCCAGCATTTT
NA	NA	TRBJ2-7	TRBV27	CASSAPGRLDEQYF	TGTGCCAGCAGTGCCCCCGGGAGACTCGACGAGCAGTACTTC
NA	NA	TRBJ2-7	TRBV7-8	CASSDTYEQYF	TGTGCCAGCAGCGACACATACGAGCAGTACTTC
NA	NA	TRBJ2-1	TRBV5-1	CASSSGQGGNEQFF	TGCGCCAGCAGCTCGGGTCAAGGGGGCAATGAGCAGTTCTTC
NA	NA	TRBJ2-1	TRBV18	CASSPGGLSSYNEQFF	TGTGCCAGCTCACCTGGGGGCCTGAGCTCCTACAATGAGCAGTTCTTC
NA	TRBD1	TRBJ2-1	TRBV5-4	CASSFPGQEQFF	TGTGCCAGCAGCTTTCCGGGACAGGAGCAGTTCTTC
NA	NA	TRBJ2-2	TRBV6-5	CASRRDSMTGELFF	TGTGCCAGCAGGCGGGACAGCATGACCGGGGAGCTGTTTTTT
few	TRBD1	TRBJ1-5	TRBV5-1	CASSEQGDRPQHF	TGCGCCAGCAGCGAACAGGGGGATCGGCCCCAGCATTTT
NA	TRBD2	TRBJ2-5	TRBV6-5	CASSRQWTSATQYF	TGTGCCAGCAGTCGTCAGTGGACTAGCGCGACCCAGTACTTC
NA	NA	TRBJ1-5	TRBV19	CASSIGTRAYDQPQHF	TGTGCCAGTAGTATCGGGACAAGGGCTTACGATCAGCCCCAGCATTTT
NA	NA	TRBJ2-7	TRBV18	CASSKGEAYEQYF	TGTGCCAGCTCAAAGGGGGAAGCCTACGAGCAGTACTTC
NA	NA	TRBJ2-7	TRBV7-2	CASSLSTGGYEQYF	TGTGCCAGCAGCCTATCGACCGGGGGATACGAGCAGTACTTC
NA	NA	TRBJ2-7	TRBV6-5	CASRRQTLSSYEQYF	TGTGCCAGCAGAAGACAGACACTTAGCTCCTACGAGCAGTACTTC
NA	TRBD1	TRBJ2-7	TRBV6-5	CASRAGTGGYEQYF	TGTGCCAGCAGGGCCGGGACAGGGGGCTACGAGCAGTACTTC
NA	NA	TRBJ2-1	TRBV11-3	CASAEPPRDEQFF	TGTGCCAGCGCCGAACCACCGCGGGATGAGCAGTTCTTC
NA	TRBD2	TRBJ2-1	TRBV7-3	CASSLRPGTSGRSYNEQFF	TGTGCCAGCAGCTTAAGGCCCGGGACTAGCGGGAGATCCTACAATGAGCAGTTCTTC
NA	TRBD2	TRBJ2-1	TRBV2	CASSRLAGAYNEQFF	TGTGCCAGCAGTCGACTAGCGGGGGCCTACAATGAGCAGTTCTTC
NA	NA	TRBJ2-7	TRBV19	CASSIGTSYEQYF	TGTGCCAGTAGTATAGGGACTTCCTACGAGCAGTACTTC
NA	NA	TRBJ2-3	TRBV5-6	CASSKPGLGTDTQYF	TGTGCCAGCAGCAAACCGGGACTTGGCACAGATACGCAGTATTTT
NA	NA	TRBJ1-5	TRBV10-3	CAISEGGGNQPQHF	TGTGCCATCAGTGAGGGGGGGGGCAATCAGCCCCAGCATTTT
once	NA	TRBJ1-5	TRBV2	CASSADREWQPQHF	TGTGCCAGCAGTGCCGATCGCGAGTGGCAGCCCCAGCATTTT
NA	NA	TRBJ2-7	TRBV5-6	CASRGRDFTYEQYF	TGTGCCAGCAGGGGCCGGGATTTCACCTACGAGCAGTACTTC
NA	TRBD1	TRBJ2-7	TRBV5-1	CASSLVEPGQGVREQYF	TGCGCCAGCAGCTTGGTGGAACCGGGACAGGGGGTTAGGGAGCAGTACTTC
NA	TRBD1	TRBJ1-1	TRBV7-9	CASSFPPGGWTEAFF	TGTGCCAGCAGCTTCCCGCCAGGGGGTTGGACTGAAGCTTTCTTT
NA	NA	TRBJ2-1	TRBV27	CASSFSGNEQFF	TGTGCCAGCAGTTTTTCAGGGAATGAGCAGTTCTTC
NA	TRBD2	TRBJ2-1	TRBV6-6	CASSPLAGIGDEQFF	TGTGCCAGTTCACCACTAGCGGGAATTGGGGATGAGCAGTTCTTC
NA	TRBD1	TRBJ2-1	TRBV6-5	CASSYLDRDNEQFF	TGTGCCAGCAGTTACTTGGACAGGGACAATGAGCAGTTCTTC
NA	NA	TRBJ1-2	TRBV19	CASSLTGKTGNYGYTF	TGTGCCAGTTCCCTTACGGGGAAAACCGGTAACTATGGCTACACCTTC
NA	NA	TRBJ2-5	TRBV7-2	CASSQTTGPGAQYF	TGTGCCAGCAGCCAAACGACAGGCCCCGGGGCCCAGTACTTC
once	NA	TRBJ2-1	TRBV6-5	CASSYSGNEQFF	TGTGCCAGCAGTTACTCCGGCAATGAGCAGTTCTTC
NA	NA	TRBJ1-1	TRBV28	CASSLPVWTEAFF	TGTGCCAGCAGTCTTCCGGTTTGGACTGAAGCTTTCTTT
NA	TRBD1	TRBJ2-5	TRBV28	CATPGQFRETQYF	TGTGCCACCCCGGGACAGTTTAGAGAGACCCAGTACTTC
NA	TRBD2	TRBJ2-7	TRBV11-3	CASSPQRERKYEQYF	TGTGCCAGCAGCCCTCAGCGGGAAAGAAAGTACGAGCAGTACTTC
NA	TRBD1	TRBJ1-1	TRBV2	CASSFSQGAQTEAFF	TGTGCCAGCAGTTTCTCACAGGGGGCGCAGACTGAAGCTTTCTTT
NA	TRBD2	TRBJ2-1	TRBV5-6	CASSLVTSGYNEQFF	TGTGCCAGCAGCTTGGTGACTAGCGGGTACAATGAGCAGTTCTTC
NA	TRBD2	TRBJ2-2	TRBV27	CASSWTSGGFTGELFF	TGTGCCAGCAGTTGGACTAGCGGGGGCTTCACCGGGGAGCTGTTTTTT
NA	NA	TRBJ2-6	TRBV6-5	CASSYPSGSGANVLTF	TGTGCCAGCAGTTACCCGTCAGGGTCTGGGGCCAACGTCCTGACTTTC
NA	NA	TRBJ2-5	TRBV2	CASSVTSKETQYF	TGTGCCAGCAGTGTGACTAGTAAAGAGACCCAGTACTTC
NA	NA	TRBJ2-7	TRBV7-9	CASSQPQATIYEQYF	TGTGCCAGCAGCCAACCTCAGGCGACAATTTACGAGCAGTACTTC
NA	NA	TRBJ1-1	TRBV5-1	CASSPELDTEAFF	TGCGCCAGCAGCCCTGAGTTGGACACTGAAGCTTTCTTT
once	TRBD2	TRBJ2-2	TRBV5-4	CASSPGAGTSGRANTGELFF	TGTGCCAGCAGCCCCGGAGCGGGGACTAGCGGGAGGGCGAACACCGGGGAGCTGTTTTTT
few	TRBD2	TRBJ2-7	TRBV11-2	CASSPDRRLAGIYEQYF	TGTGCCAGCAGCCCCGACCGACGACTAGCGGGGATCTACGAGCAGTACTTC
NA	NA	TRBJ2-5	TRBV19	CASKSDAGRETQYF	TGTGCCAGTAAGTCTGACGCAGGAAGAGAGACCCAGTACTTC
once	NA	TRBJ2-7	TRBV4-2	CASSQDQNPYEQYF	TGTGCCAGCAGCCAAGATCAGAACCCCTACGAGCAGTACTTC
NA	NA	TRBJ2-1	TRBV10-3	CAIGVDSLATSYNEQFF	TGTGCCATCGGGGTCGACAGCCTAGCGACTTCGTACAATGAGCAGTTCTTC
NA	NA	TRBJ1-1	TRBV4-2	CASSLLMSRDTEAFF	TGTGCCAGCAGCCTCCTTATGAGCAGGGACACTGAAGCTTTCTTT
NA	NA	TRBJ1-2	TRBV6-5	CASSYSTGVNYGYTF	TGTGCCAGCAGTTACTCTACGGGAGTGAACTATGGCTACACCTTC
NA	TRBD2	TRBJ2-1	TRBV11-3	CASSLLGGRGEQFF	TGTGCCAGCAGCTTACTAGGCGGGAGGGGTGAGCAGTTCTTC
many	TRBD2	TRBJ2-1	TRBV18	CASSPTSGDNEQFF	TGTGCCAGCTCACCGACTAGCGGAGACAATGAGCAGTTCTTC
NA	TRBD2	TRBJ2-7	TRBV23-1	CASSQQPGGAPDPYEQYF	TGCGCCAGCAGTCAACAACCGGGAGGGGCTCCAGATCCCTACGAGCAGTACTTC
NA	TRBD2	TRBJ2-5	TRBV4-1	CASSQSGGTQYF	TGCGCCAGCAGCCAGAGCGGGGGGACCCAGTACTTC